These T cell receptor beta chains were read from a single sample in a study of neurological immune-mediated disorders. TCRdb redid the calling of the 5' RACE reads with MiXCR, one entry per CDR3 protein. In the table there are under 100,000 distinct CDR3 sequences, over 10% of which are singletons. What was sequenced was PBMCs. These receptors originate from a female donor with HTLV-1-associated myelopathy (HAM/TSP). Both conserved end residues are part of each CDR3. D genes are given only for firm matches.

CDR3: CASSLDSERYGYTF
V: TRBV12-3/TRBV12-4
D: -

CDR3: CASSNLLGASADTQYF
V: TRBV5-1
D: -

CDR3: CASSLIGGGVDTQYF
V: TRBV5-1
D: -

CDR3: CASSLGGAPREPGQYF
V: TRBV5-1
D: -

CDR3: CASSPDASSYEQYF
V: TRBV7-9
D: -

CDR3: CASSHTQGVKGSPQHF
V: TRBV12-3/TRBV12-4
D: TRBD1

CDR3: CASSLVQSGANVLTF
V: TRBV7-9
D: -

CDR3: CASSPRGGRYSEAFF
V: TRBV7-3
D: -

CDR3: CASTPGLRNSPLHF
V: TRBV10-2
D: -

CDR3: CSASLAGRTEQFF
V: TRBV20-1
D: TRBD2

CDR3: CASSSGSTSADTQYF
V: TRBV28
D: TRBD2

CDR3: CASSLQGVTGELFF
V: TRBV28
D: TRBD1

CDR3: CASTLREGANEQFF
V: TRBV5-1
D: -

CDR3: CATSDRGRYEQYF
V: TRBV24-1
D: -

CDR3: CASMGSGGPKETQYF
V: TRBV6-2/TRBV6-3
D: TRBD2

CDR3: CSATGSGRGFEQYF
V: TRBV20-1
D: -

CDR3: CASSPRGGGIETQYF
V: TRBV12-3/TRBV12-4
D: -

CDR3: CASSLGQGVGTDTQYF
V: TRBV7-2
D: TRBD1

CDR3: CASSPRVVGNQPQHF
V: TRBV12-3/TRBV12-4
D: -

CDR3: CSVPRTGTTDTQYF
V: TRBV29-1
D: TRBD1

CDR3: CASSGGVLEQLNF
V: TRBV6-6
D: TRBD2

CDR3: CASSVDGTGSDTQYF
V: TRBV9
D: TRBD1

CDR3: CAWGRGYPRGELFF
V: TRBV30
D: TRBD1

CDR3: CASRTDRGAYEQYF
V: TRBV7-2
D: TRBD1

CDR3: CASQTGGYNEQFF
V: TRBV12-3/TRBV12-4
D: TRBD1

CDR3: CSVDFSRANVLNF
V: TRBV29-1
D: -

CDR3: CASSLSTEYNSPLHF
V: TRBV5-1
D: -

CDR3: CASRDDGNQPQHF
V: TRBV18
D: -

CDR3: CASSLVGRSSGNTIYF
V: TRBV28
D: -